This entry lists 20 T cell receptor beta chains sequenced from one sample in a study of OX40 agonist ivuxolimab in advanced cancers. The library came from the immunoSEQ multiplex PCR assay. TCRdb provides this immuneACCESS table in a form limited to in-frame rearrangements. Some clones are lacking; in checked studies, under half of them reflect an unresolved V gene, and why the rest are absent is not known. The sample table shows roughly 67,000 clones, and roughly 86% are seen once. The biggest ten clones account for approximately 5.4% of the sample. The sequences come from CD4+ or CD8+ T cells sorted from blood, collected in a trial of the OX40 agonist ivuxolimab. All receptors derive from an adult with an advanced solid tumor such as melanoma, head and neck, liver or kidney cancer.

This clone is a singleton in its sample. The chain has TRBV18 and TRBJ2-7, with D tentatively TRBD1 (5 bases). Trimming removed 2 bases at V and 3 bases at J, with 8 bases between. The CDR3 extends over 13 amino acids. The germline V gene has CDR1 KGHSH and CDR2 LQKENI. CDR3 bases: TGTGCCAGCTCACCAAGACAGAACTACGAGCAGTACTTC. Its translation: CASSPRQNYEQYF.

The CDR3 region is CASSLLSPTGRETQYF. CDR3 DNA sequence: TGTGCCAGCAGCTTGCTTAGCCCGACGGGACGGGAGACCCAGTACTTC. V and J are TRBV7-9 and TRBJ2-5, with D possibly called TRBD1 or TRBD2 (5 bases each). From germline, CDR1 is SEHNR and CDR2 FQNEAQ (reference sequence). Trimming took 3 bases from V and 5 from J, leaving 19 bases between them. The CDR3 totals 16 residues.

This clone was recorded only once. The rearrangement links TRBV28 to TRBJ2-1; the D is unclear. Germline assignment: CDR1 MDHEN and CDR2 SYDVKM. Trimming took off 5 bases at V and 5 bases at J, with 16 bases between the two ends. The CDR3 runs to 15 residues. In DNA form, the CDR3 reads TGTGCCAGCAGTACCGCGCGGAACCCCAACAATGAGCAGTTCTTC. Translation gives CASSTARNPNNEQFF.

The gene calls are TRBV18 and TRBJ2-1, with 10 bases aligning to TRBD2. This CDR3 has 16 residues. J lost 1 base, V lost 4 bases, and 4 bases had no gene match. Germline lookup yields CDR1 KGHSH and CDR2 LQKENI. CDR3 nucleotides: TGTGCCAGCTCACTACAGACTAGCGGGTCCTACAATGAGCAGTTCTTC. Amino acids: CASSLQTSGSYNEQFF.

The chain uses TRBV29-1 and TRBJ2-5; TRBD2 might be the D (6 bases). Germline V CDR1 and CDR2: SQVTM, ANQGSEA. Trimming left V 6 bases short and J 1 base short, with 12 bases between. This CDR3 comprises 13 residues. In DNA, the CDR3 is TGCAGCGTCCTTGGGGGGTCCCAAGAGACCCAGTACTTC. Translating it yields CSVLGGSQETQYF.

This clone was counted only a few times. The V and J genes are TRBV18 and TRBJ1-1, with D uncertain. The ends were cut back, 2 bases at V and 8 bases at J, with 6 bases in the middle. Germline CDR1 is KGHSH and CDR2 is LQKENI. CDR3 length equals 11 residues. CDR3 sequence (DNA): TGTGCCAGCTCACCAGAAGTGGAAGCTTTCTTT. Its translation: CASSPEVEAFF.

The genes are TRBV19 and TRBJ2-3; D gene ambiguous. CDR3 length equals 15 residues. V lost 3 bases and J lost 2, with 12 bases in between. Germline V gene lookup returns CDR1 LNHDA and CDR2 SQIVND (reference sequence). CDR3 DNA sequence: TGTGCCAGTAGTATTAGCAAGAAAATCACAGATACGCAGTATTTT. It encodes CASSISKKITDTQYF.

CDR3 DNA: TGTGCCAGCAGCTCCCGGGACAGACTACTAGGCTACACCTTC. This gives the protein CASSSRDRLLGYTF. This chain connects TRBV7-9 to TRBJ1-2; 7 nucleotides agree with TRBD1. The ends lost 4 bases at V and 8 bases at J; junction bases unmatched: 10. The CDR3 runs 14 residues. Germline-derived CDR1 and CDR2 are SEHNR and FQNEAQ (reference sequence).

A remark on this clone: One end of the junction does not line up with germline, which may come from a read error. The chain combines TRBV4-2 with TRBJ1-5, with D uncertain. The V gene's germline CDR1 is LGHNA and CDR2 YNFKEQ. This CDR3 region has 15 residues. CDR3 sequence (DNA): TGTGCCAGCAGCGAAGAGGTTTCTTGGAATCAGCCCCAGCATTTT. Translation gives CASSEEVSWNQPQHF.

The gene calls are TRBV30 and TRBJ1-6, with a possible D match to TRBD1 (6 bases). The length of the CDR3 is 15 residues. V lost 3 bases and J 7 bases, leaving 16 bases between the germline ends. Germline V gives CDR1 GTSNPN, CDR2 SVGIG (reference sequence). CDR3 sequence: CAWSPFDRFNSPLHF. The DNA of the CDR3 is TGTGCCTGGAGCCCGTTCGACAGGTTCAATTCACCCCTCCACTTT.

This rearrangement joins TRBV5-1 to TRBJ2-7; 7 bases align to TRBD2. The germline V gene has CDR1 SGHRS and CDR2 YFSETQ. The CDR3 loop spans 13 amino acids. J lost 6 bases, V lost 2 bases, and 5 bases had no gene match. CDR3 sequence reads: CASSFQREGEQYF. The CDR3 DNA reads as TGCGCCAGCAGCTTTCAGCGGGAAGGCGAGCAGTACTTC.

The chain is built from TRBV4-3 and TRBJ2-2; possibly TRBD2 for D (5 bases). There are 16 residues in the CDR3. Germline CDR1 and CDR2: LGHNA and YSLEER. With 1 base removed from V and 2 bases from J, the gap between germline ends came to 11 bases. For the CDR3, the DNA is TGCGCCAGCAGCCAAGTAAACGGGGTCAACACCGGGGAGCTGTTTTTT. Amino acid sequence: CASSQVNGVNTGELFF.

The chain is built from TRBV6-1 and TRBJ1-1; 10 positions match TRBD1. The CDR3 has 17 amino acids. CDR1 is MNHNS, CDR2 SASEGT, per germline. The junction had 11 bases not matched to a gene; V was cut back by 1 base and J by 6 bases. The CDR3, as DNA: TGTGCCAGCAGTGAAGTGGGATGGGGACAGGGGTTCCCTGAAGCTTTCTTT. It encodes CASSEVGWGQGFPEAFF.

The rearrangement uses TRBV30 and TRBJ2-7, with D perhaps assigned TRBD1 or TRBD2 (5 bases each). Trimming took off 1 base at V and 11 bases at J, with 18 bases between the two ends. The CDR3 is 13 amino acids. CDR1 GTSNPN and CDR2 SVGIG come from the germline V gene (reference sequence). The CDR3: CAWSASFRDVEYF. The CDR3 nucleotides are TGTGCCTGGAGTGCCTCTTTCCGGGACGTGGAGTACTTC.

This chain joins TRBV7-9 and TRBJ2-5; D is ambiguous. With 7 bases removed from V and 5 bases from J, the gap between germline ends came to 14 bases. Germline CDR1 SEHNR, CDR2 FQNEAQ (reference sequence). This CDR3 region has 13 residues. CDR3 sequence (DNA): TGTGCCAGCATCTTGGGCCAATCGGAGACCCAGTACTTC. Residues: CASILGQSETQYF.

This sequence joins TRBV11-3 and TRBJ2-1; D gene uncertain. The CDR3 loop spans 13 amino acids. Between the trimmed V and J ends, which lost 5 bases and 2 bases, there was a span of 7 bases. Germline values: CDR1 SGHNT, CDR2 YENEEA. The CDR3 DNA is TGTGCCAGCAGCCTAGGACCCTACAATGAGCAGTTCTTC. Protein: CASSLGPYNEQFF.

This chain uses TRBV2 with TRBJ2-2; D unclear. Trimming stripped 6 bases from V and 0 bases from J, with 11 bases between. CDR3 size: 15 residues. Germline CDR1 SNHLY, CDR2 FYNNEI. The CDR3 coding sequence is TGTGCCAGCAGGTTCGAAACGGCGAACACCGGGGAGCTGTTTTTT. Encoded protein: CASRFETANTGELFF.

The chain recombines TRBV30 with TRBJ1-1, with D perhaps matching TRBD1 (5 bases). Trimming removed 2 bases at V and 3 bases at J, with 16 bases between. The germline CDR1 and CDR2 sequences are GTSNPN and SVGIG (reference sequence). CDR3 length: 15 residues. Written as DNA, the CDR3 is TGTGCCTGGAGTCCCCTCCGGGGGGTGGACACTGAAGCTTTCTTT. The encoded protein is CAWSPLRGVDTEAFF.

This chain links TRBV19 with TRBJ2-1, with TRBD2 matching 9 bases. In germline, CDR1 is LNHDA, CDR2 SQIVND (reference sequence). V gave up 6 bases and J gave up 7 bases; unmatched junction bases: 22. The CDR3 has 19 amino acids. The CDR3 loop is CASSKGASGVFMFGNEQFF. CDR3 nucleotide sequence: TGTGCCAGTAGCAAAGGGGCTAGCGGGGTTTTTATGTTCGGAAATGAGCAGTTCTTC.

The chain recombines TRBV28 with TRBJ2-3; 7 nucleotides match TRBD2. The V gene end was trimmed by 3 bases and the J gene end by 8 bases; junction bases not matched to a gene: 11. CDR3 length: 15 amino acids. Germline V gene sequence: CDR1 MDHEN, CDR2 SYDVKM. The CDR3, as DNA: TGTGCCAGCAGTTTCGCTAGCGGACCCTTTGGTACGCAGTATTTT. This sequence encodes CASSFASGPFGTQYF. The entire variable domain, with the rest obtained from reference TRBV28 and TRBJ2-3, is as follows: DVKVTQSSRYLVKRTGEKVFLECVQDMDHENMFWYRQDPGLGLRLIYFSYDVKMKEKGDIPEGYSVSREKKERFSLILESASTNQTSMYLCASSFASGPFGTQYFGPGTRLTVL.